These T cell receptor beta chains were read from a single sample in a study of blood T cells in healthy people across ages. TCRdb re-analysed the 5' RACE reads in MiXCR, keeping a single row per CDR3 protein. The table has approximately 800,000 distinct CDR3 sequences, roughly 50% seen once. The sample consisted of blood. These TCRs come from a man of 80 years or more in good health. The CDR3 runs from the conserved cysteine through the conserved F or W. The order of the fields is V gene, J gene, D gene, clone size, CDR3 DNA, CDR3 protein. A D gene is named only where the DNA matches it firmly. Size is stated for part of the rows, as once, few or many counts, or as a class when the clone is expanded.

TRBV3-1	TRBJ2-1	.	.	TGTGCCAGACTACCCGGGGTTTTATACAATGAGCAGTTCTTC	CARLPGVLYNEQFF
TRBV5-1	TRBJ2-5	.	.	TGCGCCAGCAGACCAACCCTACAAGAGACCCAGTACTTC	CASRPTLQETQYF
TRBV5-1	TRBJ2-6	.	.	TGCGCCAGCAGCTTGGTACAGAGCTCTGGGGCCAACGTCCTGACTTTC	CASSLVQSSGANVLTF
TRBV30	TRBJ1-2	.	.	TGTGCCTGGGGACCGGGTATTGGCTACACCTTC	CAWGPGIGYTF
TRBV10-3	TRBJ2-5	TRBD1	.	TGTGCCATCAGACCGGACAGGGGCCAAGAGACCCAGTACTTC	CAIRPDRGQETQYF
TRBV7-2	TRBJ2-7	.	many	TGTGCCAGCAGCTCAATCTACGAGCAGTACTTC	CASSSIYEQYF
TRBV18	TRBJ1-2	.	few	TGTGCCAGCTCACGAAATGGGGTGGTCGATGGCTACACCTTC	CASSRNGVVDGYTF
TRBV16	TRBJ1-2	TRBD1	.	TGTGCCAGCAGCCAAGATGGGACAGGGGCTGGAAACACCTTC	CASSQDGTGAGNTF
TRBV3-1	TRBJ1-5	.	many	TGTGCCAGCTCACAAGGAAGCAATCAGCCCCAGCATTTT	CASSQGSNQPQHF
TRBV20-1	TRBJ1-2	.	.	TGCAGTGCTAGAGAGGGCACCAACTATGGCTACACCTTC	CSAREGTNYGYTF
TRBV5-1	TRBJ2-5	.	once	TGCGCCAGCAGCTTGGCGTCCTCCTCAGAGACCCAGTACTTC	CASSLASSSETQYF
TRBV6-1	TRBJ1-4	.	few	TGTGCCAGCCGTCGCGGACAGCCTGAAAAACTGTTTTTT	CASRRGQPEKLFF
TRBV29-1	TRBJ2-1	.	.	TGCAGCGCCGGACATCTGACGGTTAATGAGCAGTTCTTC	CSAGHLTVNEQFF
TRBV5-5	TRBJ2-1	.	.	TGTGCCAGCATGTGGGACGGAAGCTCCTACAATGAGCAGTTCTTC	CASMWDGSSYNEQFF
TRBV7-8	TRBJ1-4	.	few	TGTGCCAGCAGCTTAGGTACCGGGGGCGCGTTTGATGAAAAACTGTTTTTT	CASSLGTGGAFDEKLFF
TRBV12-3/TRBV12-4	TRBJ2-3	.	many	TGTGCCAGCAGTTTAATTGATACGCAGTATTTT	CASSLIDTQYF
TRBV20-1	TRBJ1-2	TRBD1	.	TGCAGTGCTAGAGCCTGGGACAGGGAAGATGGCTACACCTTC	CSARAWDREDGYTF
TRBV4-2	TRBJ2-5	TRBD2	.	TGTGCCAGCAGCCCGAATACTCTAGCGGGAGAGACCCAGTACTTC	CASSPNTLAGETQYF
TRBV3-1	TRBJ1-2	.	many	TGTGCCAGCAGCCAAGCCGGCCCTGGCTACACCTTC	CASSQAGPGYTF
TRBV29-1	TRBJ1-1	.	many	TGCAGCGTCCTTGGGGCGGCTGAAGCTTTCTTT	CSVLGAAEAFF
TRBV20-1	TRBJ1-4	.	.	TGCAGTGCTTCGGCTCCGGGACATACAAATGAAAAACTGTTTTTT	CSASAPGHTNEKLFF
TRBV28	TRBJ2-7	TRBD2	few	TGTGCCAGCAGTCCCACCCCCTGGGGACTAGCGGGGGTCTCCTACGAGCAGTACTTC	CASSPTPWGLAGVSYEQYF
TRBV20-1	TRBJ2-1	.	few	TGCAGTGCTAGAGGGGCGCCTAATGAGCAGTTCTTC	CSARGAPNEQFF
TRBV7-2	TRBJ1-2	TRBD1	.	TGTGCCAGCAGCTCGACTCGGGACAGGGGCCGTTATGGCTACACCTTC	CASSSTRDRGRYGYTF
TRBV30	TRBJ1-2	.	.	TGTGCCTGGAGTGTAGGCACCTTCTCCTATGGCTACACCTTC	CAWSVGTFSYGYTF
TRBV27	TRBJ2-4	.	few	TGTGCCAGCAGTTTATCGGGAGCTGAAAACATTCAGTACTTC	CASSLSGAENIQYF
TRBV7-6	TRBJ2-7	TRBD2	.	TGTGCCAGCAGCCAAGGACTAGCGGGAGTATACGAGCAGTACTTC	CASSQGLAGVYEQYF
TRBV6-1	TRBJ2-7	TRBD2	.	TGTGCCAGCAGCCCTCCGCCGGGGGGTAGCGGGACCTACGAGCAGTACTTC	CASSPPPGGSGTYEQYF
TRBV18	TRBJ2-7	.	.	TGTGCCAGCTCAACTGACACCGGGGACCACGAGCAGTACTTC	CASSTDTGDHEQYF
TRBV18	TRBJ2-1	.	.	TGTGCCAGCTCACCGGATATTTTGGGCTACAATGAGCAGTTCTTC	CASSPDILGYNEQFF
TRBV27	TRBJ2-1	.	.	TGTGCCAGCAGTCCACTAGGAACGCGAACTGAGCAGTTCTTC	CASSPLGTRTEQFF
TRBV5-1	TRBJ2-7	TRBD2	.	TGCGCCAGCAGCTCACCCAGTGGCGGGGGGAGTCATGAGCAGTACTTC	CASSSPSGGGSHEQYF
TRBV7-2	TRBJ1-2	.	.	TGTGCCAGCAGCTTAGCGGCAGGGAACAACTATGGCTACACCTTC	CASSLAAGNNYGYTF
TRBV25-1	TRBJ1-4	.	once	TGTGCCGGCAGTGACCCGGGACGGGCTAATGAAAAACTGTTTTTT	CAGSDPGRANEKLFF
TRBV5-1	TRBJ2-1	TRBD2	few	TGCGCCAGCAGCCCCACAGGCGGGAGGGAGTTCTTC	CASSPTGGREFF
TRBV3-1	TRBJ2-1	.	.	TGTGCCAGCAGCCAAGGGACCCTTGCCTACAATGAGCAGTTCTTC	CASSQGTLAYNEQFF
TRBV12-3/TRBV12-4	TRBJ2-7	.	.	TGTGCCAGCACCCCAGACGGCTACGAGCAGTACTTC	CASTPDGYEQYF
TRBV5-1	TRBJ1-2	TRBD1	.	TGCGCCAGCAGCTTGGCTTCGTCCAACAGGGGGAGAAACTATGGCTACACCTTC	CASSLASSNRGRNYGYTF
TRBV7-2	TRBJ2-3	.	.	TGTGCCAGCAGCTTTCTCAGGGGGGGATACGCGTATTTT	CASSFLRGGYAYF
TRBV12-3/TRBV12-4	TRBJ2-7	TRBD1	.	TGTACCAGCAGTTCGGACAGGGCTACCTACGAGCAGTACTTC	CTSSSDRATYEQYF
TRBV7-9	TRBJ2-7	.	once	TGTGCCAGCAGCTTAGTCCTAGCGCATACCACCTACGAGCAGTACTTC	CASSLVLAHTTYEQYF
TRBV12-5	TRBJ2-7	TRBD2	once	TGTGCTAGTGGTGTGGGAGGGAACCACTACGAGCAGTACTTC	CASGVGGNHYEQYF
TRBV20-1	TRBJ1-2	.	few	TGCAGTGCTAGCACCGGCCCGGTATATGGCTACACCTTC	CSASTGPVYGYTF
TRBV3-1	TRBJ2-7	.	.	TGTGCCAGCAGCCTCCAAGCCGGGGGCGCGTACGAGCAGTACTTC	CASSLQAGGAYEQYF
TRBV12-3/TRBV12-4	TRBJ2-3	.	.	TGTGCCAGCAGTTTTAGGAGGGTGCACAGATACGCGTATTTT	CASSFRRVHRYAYF